This TCR beta chain comes out of a study of Ad26.COV2.S vaccination and SARS-CoV-2 variants. At the level of the study: Donor was one of the participants in the Ad26.COV2.S arm of the COV1001 trial. Intramuscular Ad26.COV2.S doses were given once or twice, 56 days apart.

Regarding treatment: around 19 received Ad26.COV2.S at low or high dose, single or two shots; 5 received placebo; per-sample allocation not given. Day 63 after the first injection of vaccine or placebo was the sampling time. It was an adult aged 18-55 years in Boston who was the donor. The V segment lost 1 base and the J segment 1 base; nucleotides outside the gene matches: 6. This CDR3 has 18 residues. Germline V gene data show CDR1 as LGHNA and CDR2 as YNFKEQ. Clones were sequenced by immunoSEQ multiplex PCR, and TCRdb holds only the in-frame ones, with some missing. The sample lists hundreds of thousands of clones, more than 70% occurring once.

The TCR originated in a person aged 18-65 years who received the Ad26.COV2.S COVID-19 vaccine or a placebo. Specimen: peripheral blood, collected in a trial of Ad26.COV2.S vaccine versus placebo. The chain uses TRBV4-2 and TRBJ2-3, with 12 bases that match TRBD2. CDR3 in amino acids: CASSQAPLAGGRTDTQYF. Here the CDR3 DNA reads TGTGCCAGCAGCCAAGCCCCCCTAGCGGGGGGGCGCACAGATACGCAGTATTTT.